The sequence of this TCR beta chain was determined in a study of shared clonotypes between healthy human individuals. Points from the study as a whole: Generally, estimated richness proved larger in naive subsets than it did in memory subsets. Several donors had 4% to 6.5% of their naive CD4 clonotypes in common.

CDR3 length: 15 residues. Per the germline V gene, CDR1 is LNHDA and CDR2 is SQIVND (reference sequence). Trimming cost V 3 bases and J 3 bases; bases outside gene matches: 8. Some clones are missing from TCRdb's copy, which holds only in-frame ones; the method was immunoSEQ multiplex PCR. The data contain about 2.1 million clones, roughly 91% of them singletons. Naive-designated CD8 cells lacked CD45RO, were positively enriched for CCR7, and omitted terminally differentiated effector memory CD45RA+ cells. About this clone: What it binds is not known.

The material sequenced was naive CD8+ T cells from PBMCs. The TCR sequence derives from a man aged 18 to 29 in good health. Some clones in this sample may be carry-over from other donors' samples. This chain links TRBV19 with TRBJ2-7; 7 bases are shared with TRBD2. The DNA for the CDR3 is TGTGCCAGTAGTATCAATGTGGGCGGGAGCTACGAGCAGTACTTC. This sequence encodes CASSINVGGSYEQYF.